The present entry profiles one T cell receptor beta chain with its context. Its cognate antigen is unknown. These data belong to a study of cytomegalovirus exposure and HLA in healthy donors. This CDR3 is 15 amino acids long. Germline CDR1 and CDR2: MNHEY and SVGAGI. The ends were cut back, 0 bases at V and 3 bases at J, with 12 bases in the middle. Study conclusions and caveats: The authors judged a highly shared variant cluster likely a sequencing artifact. The investigators catalogued 150 to 200 TCR beta chains as cytomegalovirus-associated. A classifier reportedly called cytomegalovirus status with high sensitivity and specificity.

Primers for the PCR totalled 60 Vbeta and 13 Jbeta. Measured with immunoSEQ multiplex PCR; TCRdb has only the in-frame clones, and not every one. This sample yields about 250,000 clones, of which about nine tenths are seen a single time; about 1.7% belongs to the top ten. This sequence was found in a girl aged 2 to 9 in good health and CMV-seronegative. The sequenced material came from PBMCs. The V and J genes are TRBV6-5 and TRBJ2-7; D is uncertain. CDR3 region: CASSYSRPKIYEQYF. In DNA, the CDR3 is TGTGCCAGCAGTTACTCGCGCCCTAAAATCTACGAGCAGTACTTC.